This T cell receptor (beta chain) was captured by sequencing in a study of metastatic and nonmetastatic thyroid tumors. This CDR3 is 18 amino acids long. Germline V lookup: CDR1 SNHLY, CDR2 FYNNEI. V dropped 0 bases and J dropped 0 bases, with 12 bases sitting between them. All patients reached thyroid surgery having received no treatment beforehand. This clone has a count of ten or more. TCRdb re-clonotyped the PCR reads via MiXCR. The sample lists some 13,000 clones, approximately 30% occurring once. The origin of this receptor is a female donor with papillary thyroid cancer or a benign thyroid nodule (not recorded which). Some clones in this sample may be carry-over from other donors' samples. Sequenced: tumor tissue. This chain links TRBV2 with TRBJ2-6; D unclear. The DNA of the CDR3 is TGTGCCAGCAGTGAAGCGCTTGACGGAAACTCTGGGGCCAACGTCCTGACTTTC. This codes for CASSEALDGNSGANVLTF. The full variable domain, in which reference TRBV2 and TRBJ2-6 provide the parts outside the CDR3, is EPEVTQTPSHQVTQMGQEVILRCVPISNHLYFYWYRQILGQKVEFLVSFYNNEISEKSEIFDDQFSVERPDGSNFTLKIRSTKLEDSAMYFCASSEALDGNSGANVLTFGAGSRLTVL.